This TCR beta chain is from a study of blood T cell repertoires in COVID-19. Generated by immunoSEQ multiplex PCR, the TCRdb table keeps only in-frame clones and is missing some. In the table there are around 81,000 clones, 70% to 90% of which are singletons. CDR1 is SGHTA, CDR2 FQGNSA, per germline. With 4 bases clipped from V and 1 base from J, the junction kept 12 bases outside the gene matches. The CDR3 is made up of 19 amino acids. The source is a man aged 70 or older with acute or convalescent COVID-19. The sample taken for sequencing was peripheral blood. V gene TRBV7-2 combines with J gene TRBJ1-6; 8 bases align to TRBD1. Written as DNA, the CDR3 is TGTGCCAGCAGCTCCTTCAGGGGGCGCGGAAGTTCCTATAATTCACCCCTCCACTTT. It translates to CASSSFRGRGSSYNSPLHF.